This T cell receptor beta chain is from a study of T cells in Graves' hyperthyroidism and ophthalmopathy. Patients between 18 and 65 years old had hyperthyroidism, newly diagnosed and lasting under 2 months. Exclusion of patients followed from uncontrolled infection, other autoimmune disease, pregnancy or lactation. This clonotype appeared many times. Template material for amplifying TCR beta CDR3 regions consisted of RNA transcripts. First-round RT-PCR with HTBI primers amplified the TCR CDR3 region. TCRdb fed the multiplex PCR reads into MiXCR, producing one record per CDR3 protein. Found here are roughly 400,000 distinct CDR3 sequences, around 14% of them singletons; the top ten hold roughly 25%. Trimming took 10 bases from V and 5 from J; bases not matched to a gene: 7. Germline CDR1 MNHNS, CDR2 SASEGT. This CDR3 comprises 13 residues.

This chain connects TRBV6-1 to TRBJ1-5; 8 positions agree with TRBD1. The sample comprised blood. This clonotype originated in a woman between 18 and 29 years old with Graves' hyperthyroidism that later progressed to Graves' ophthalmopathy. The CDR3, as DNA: TGTGCCATGGGGACAGGACGATATCAGCCCCAGCATTTT. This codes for CAMGTGRYQPQHF.